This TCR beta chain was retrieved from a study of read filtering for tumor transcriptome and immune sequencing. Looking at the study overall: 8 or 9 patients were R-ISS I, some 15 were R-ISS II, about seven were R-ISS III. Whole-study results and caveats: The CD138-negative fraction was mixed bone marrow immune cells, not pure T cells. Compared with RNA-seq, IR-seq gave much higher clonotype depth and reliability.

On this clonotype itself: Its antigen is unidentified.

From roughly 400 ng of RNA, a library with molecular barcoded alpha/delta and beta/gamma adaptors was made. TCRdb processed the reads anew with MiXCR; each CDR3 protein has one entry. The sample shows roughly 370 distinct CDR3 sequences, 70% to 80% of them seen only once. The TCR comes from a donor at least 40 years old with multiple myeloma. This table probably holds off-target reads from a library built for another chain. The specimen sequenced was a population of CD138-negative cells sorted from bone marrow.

The CDR3 coding sequence is TGTGCCAGCAGCTTGGAGGGGCGCGGCAATCAGCCCCAGCATTTT. Amino acids: CASSLEGRGNQPQHF. The rearrangement joins TRBV5-8 to TRBJ1-5; TRBD1 is a possible D gene (5 bases). The germline V gene has CDR1 SGHTS and CDR2 YDEGEE. Trimming left V 0 bases short and J 2 bases short, with 9 bases between. The CDR3 runs 15 residues. The full variable domain, in which reference TRBV5-8 and TRBJ1-5 provide the parts outside the CDR3, is EAGVTQSPTHLIKTRGQQATLRCSPISGHTSVYWYQQALGLGLQFLLWYDEGEERNRGNFPPRFSGRQFPNYSSELNVNALELEDSALYLCASSLEGRGNQPQHFGDGTRLSIL.